The 15 T cell receptor beta chains listed next were all sequenced from one sample in a study of patients and donors after allogeneic stem cell transplantation. Using its own MiXCR run on the RT-PCR reads, TCRdb lists one record per CDR3 protein. The repertoire holds 70,000 or so distinct CDR3 sequences, with roughly 29% as singletons. Material: blood, either unsorted or a sorted T cell fraction (not recorded which). These receptors were taken from a human donor who was either an allogeneic HSCT recipient or a stem cell or donor lymphocyte infusion donor (not recorded which). It is not recorded whose cells these are; they may come from a transplant donor.

This clonotype was found a few times. This chain links TRBV20-1 with TRBJ2-6, with TRBD2 as a possible D gene (6 bases). The germline CDR1 and CDR2 sequences are DFQATT and SNEGSKA (reference sequence). CDR3 length equals 14 residues. V lost 2 bases and J lost 3, with 8 bases in between. CDR3 sequence: CSARTRGGANVLTF. The CDR3 nucleotides are TGCAGTGCTAGAACGCGGGGTGGGGCCAACGTCCTGACTTTC.

This clonotype was found a few times. The J gene is TRBJ1-2, the V gene TRBV7-9; D is unresolved. Trimming left V 5 bases short and J 2 bases short, with 12 bases between. This CDR3 has 14 residues. Germline V gives CDR1 SEHNR, CDR2 FQNEAQ (reference sequence). The DNA of the CDR3 is TGTGCCAGCAGCCCAAGATCAGTCAACTATGGCTACACCTTC. It yields the protein CASSPRSVNYGYTF.

This clonotype came up a few times. V and J are TRBV6-5 and TRBJ1-1; no definite D call. Germline V lookup: CDR1 MNHEY, CDR2 SVGAGI. The CDR3 loop spans 15 amino acids. Trimming removed 4 bases from V and 0 bases from J, with 12 bases in between. The CDR3 reads CASSSEIIMNTEAFF. In DNA, the CDR3 is TGTGCCAGCAGTTCAGAGATCATCATGAACACTGAAGCTTTCTTT.

This clonotype was observed many times. The chain combines TRBV5-1 with TRBJ1-1; 9 nucleotides agree with TRBD1. CDR1 and CDR2 (germline): SGHRS, YFSETQ. CDR3 length: 14 amino acids. The V and J ends lost 3 bases and 5 bases, in that order; junction bases with no gene match: 5. CDR3 sequence: CASSSTGGRTEAFF. The CDR3 region has the DNA TGCGCCAGCAGCTCCACAGGGGGCAGGACTGAAGCTTTCTTT.

This clonotype came up a few times. The J gene is TRBJ2-7, the V gene TRBV5-1; D unclear. This CDR3 comprises 12 residues. V dropped 4 bases and J dropped 5 bases, with 10 bases sitting between them. Germline CDR1 and CDR2: SGHRS and YFSETQ. The chain's CDR3 is CASSPAWDEQYF. CDR3 in DNA: TGCGCCAGCAGCCCGGCGTGGGACGAGCAGTACTTC.

This clonotype was seen a few times. The rearrangement joins TRBV9 to TRBJ2-5, with 7 bases that match TRBD1. Per the germline V gene, CDR1 is SGDLS and CDR2 is YYNGEE. This CDR3 spans 14 amino acids. V was pared by 0 bases and J by 5 bases, with 4 bases of the junction left unmatched. The CDR3 DNA reads TGTGCCAGCAGCGTAGCAGGGGGTAGCGAGACCCAGTACTTC. Encoded protein: CASSVAGGSETQYF.

This clonotype was observed a handful of times. The chain employs TRBV20-1 and TRBJ1-1; TRBD1 matches at 11 bases. CDR3 length: 16 residues. Germline V gives CDR1 DFQATT, CDR2 SNEGSKA (reference sequence). J was trimmed by 5 bases and V by 5 bases; bases with no gene match: 13. The CDR3 DNA reads TGCAGTGCTGGAGGGACAGGGGGGACGAGGTGGACTGAAGCTTTCTTT. It translates to CSAGGTGGTRWTEAFF.

This clonotype was seen only a few times. The chain uses TRBV7-3 and TRBJ2-1; 9 nucleotides align to TRBD1. This CDR3 comprises 15 residues. Germline V lookup: CDR1 SGHTA, CDR2 FQGTGA. V trimming: 5 bases; J trimming: 8 bases; junction bases outside the gene matches: 10. CDR3 region: CASSPPGQGSYEQFF. The CDR3 DNA follows: TGTGCCAGCAGCCCTCCGGGACAGGGCTCCTATGAGCAGTTCTTC.

This clonotype was picked up a small number of times. This chain uses TRBV9 with TRBJ2-5; either TRBD1 or TRBD2 may fit D (5 bases each). CDR3 length: 17 amino acids. The germline V gene encodes CDR1 SGDLS and CDR2 YYNGEE. V was clipped by 0 bases and J by 3 bases, with 18 bases between them. CDR3 region: CASSVGVGGLEEETQYF. In DNA, the CDR3 is TGTGCCAGCAGCGTAGGAGTTGGGGGATTGGAAGAAGAGACCCAGTACTTC.

The chain has TRBV20-1 and TRBJ2-3, with D possibly being TRBD2 (6 bases). Looked up from germline, CDR1 is DFQATT and CDR2 is SNEGSKA (reference sequence). CDR3 length: 15 residues. V lost 5 bases, J lost 0 bases, and 15 bases lay in between. The CDR3 is CSAEPFGTSTDTQYF. The CDR3 nucleotides are TGCAGTGCTGAGCCTTTCGGGACTAGCACAGATACGCAGTATTTT.

This clonotype was detected only a few times. V usage is TRBV6-5 and J usage is TRBJ2-1; TRBD2 matches 12 bases. The trim removed 0 bases at V and 11 bases at J, leaving 8 bases unmatched. The CDR3 extends over 16 amino acids. Germline loops: CDR1 MNHEY, CDR2 SVGAGI. This CDR3 reads CASSYSIGTSGLKQFF. The CDR3 DNA reads as TGTGCCAGCAGTTACTCGATCGGGACTAGCGGGTTAAAGCAGTTCTTC.

This clonotype was seen repeatedly, ten times or more. The rearrangement links TRBV6-6 to TRBJ2-3; TRBD1 matches 7 bases. The CDR3 has 15 amino acids. V shed 4 bases and J 6 bases; nucleotides not matched to a gene: 10. Germline values: CDR1 MNHNY, CDR2 SVGAGI (reference sequence). CDR3 protein: CASSSRQGLTDTQYF. CDR3 bases: TGTGCCAGCAGTTCCCGACAGGGCTTGACGGATACGCAGTATTTT.

The chain recombines TRBV14 with TRBJ2-1; D may be TRBD2 (6 bases). The CDR3 totals 17 residues. Germline lookup yields CDR1 SGHDN and CDR2 FVKESK. Trimming removed 1 base at V and 2 bases at J, with 15 bases between. The CDR3 spells CASSQGRLAVPYNEQFF. The CDR3 nucleotides read TGTGCCAGCAGCCAAGGGCGGTTAGCGGTCCCCTACAATGAGCAGTTCTTC.

The gene calls are TRBV10-3 and TRBJ2-1, with 10 nucleotides matching TRBD2. Germline V gives CDR1 ENHRY, CDR2 SYGVKD. J was trimmed by 5 bases and V by 10 bases; bases with no gene match: 5. This CDR3 has 13 residues. CDR3 residues: CATERGGNNEQFF. The CDR3, as DNA: TGTGCCACCGAGCGGGGGGGCAACAATGAGCAGTTCTTC.

V gene TRBV12-3 or TRBV12-4 combines with J gene TRBJ2-7, with D possibly being TRBD1 (5 bases). Trimming removed 4 bases at V and 2 bases at J, with 12 bases between. CDR3 length: 14 residues. CDR3 amino acids: CASSSGLGAYEQYF. CDR3 DNA: TGTGCCAGCAGTTCAGGGCTAGGGGCCTACGAGCAGTACTTC.